This T cell receptor (beta chain) was recorded in a study of blood T cell repertoires in COVID-19. Study in general: The United States, Italy and Spain were the sources of the acute and convalescent COVID-19 samples. The cDNA or gDNA used as material had been derived from T cells, B-cell-depleted T cells, or PBMCs.

In the original processing: Reference gene primers were amplified, and this amplification served to estimate nucleated cell counts. Sequencing used immunoSEQ multiplex PCR; TCRdb keeps in-frame clones, though not all of them. V and J calls and clone size are as listed in that table; D and trimming were resolved from the DNA. This table has approximately 120,000 clones, 88% appearing once. V dropped 5 bases and J dropped 5; count of bases not matched to a gene: 8. The germline CDR1 and CDR2 sequences are SEHNR and FQNEAQ (reference sequence). The CDR3 runs 14 residues. By frequency in the sample, this clone is medium-sized.

This receptor was taken from a human donor in a cohort sampled during active COVID-19. The chain is built from TRBV7-9 and TRBJ1-1; 7 bases are a match to TRBD1. Sequencing input: peripheral blood. The CDR3 bases are TGTGCCAGCAGCCCTCAGGACAGGACGACTGAAGCTTTCTTT. Protein product: CASSPQDRTTEAFF.